The sample holds a few counts of the clone carrying this TCR beta chain. Antigen specificity is unknown. Unmatched junction bases numbered 3, after V lost 2 bases and J lost 0 bases. The CDR3 is 15 amino acids. In germline, CDR1 is SGHRS, CDR2 YFSETQ. TCRdb passed the RT-PCR reads through MiXCR, listing each CDR3 protein once. The sample lists fewer than 600,000 distinct CDR3 sequences; roughly 7.9% were seen once. The data belong to a study of response to subunit inactivated influenza vaccine. Study-wide points: The authors offered the suggestion that each seasonal influenza vaccination recruits few new T cells.

Sequencing used PBMCs from blood, obtained less than 30 months after vaccination. The rearrangement links TRBV5-1 to TRBJ2-7; 9 bases match TRBD2. The TCR originated in a man between 50 and 70 years old who received an inactivated influenza vaccine. CDR3 nucleotide sequence: TGCGCCAGCAGCTTCAGCGGGGGGACCTCCTACGAGCAGTACTTC. Protein product: CASSFSGGTSYEQYF.